This TCR beta chain was obtained from a study of blood T cell repertoires in COVID-19. Per the authors' pipeline: Reference gene primer amplification gave nucleated cell count estimates. Assay: immunoSEQ multiplex PCR; the TCRdb copy retains only in-frame clones and omits some. V, J and clone size were drawn from that table, and D and trimming were deduced from the DNA. The table lists around 230,000 clones, roughly nine tenths of them singletons. CDR3 size: 12 residues. Germline CDR1 MRHNA, CDR2 SNTAGT. Trimming left V 0 bases short and J 6 bases short, with 4 bases between. J is TRBJ2-3 and V is TRBV6-4; no reliable D call. The specimen sequenced was PBMCs or T cells enriched from blood (not recorded which). The TCR sequence derives from a woman aged 25 to 39 who had recovered from COVID-19. CDR3 loop: CASSDSSDTQYF. CDR3 sequence (DNA): TGTGCCAGCAGTGACTCCTCTGATACGCAGTATTTT.